These T cell receptor beta chains were read from a single sample in a study of blood T cell repertoires in COVID-19. Method: immunoSEQ multiplex PCR; TCRdb's copy keeps in-frame clones and lacks some. Among about 400,000 clones, around 89% were seen once, and the ten largest hold 4% to 5.5%. The sample was peripheral blood. These receptor sequences come from a woman aged 25 to 39 with acute or convalescent COVID-19. The CDR3 runs from the conserved cysteine through the conserved F or W. The D gene is left open where the match is weak. Size is stated for part of the rows, as once, few or many counts, or as a class when the clone is expanded.

V gene,D gene,clone size,J gene,CDR3 protein,CDR3 DNA
TRBV24-1,-,-,TRBJ1-5,CATSQDNQPQHF,TGTGCCACCAGCCAGGACAATCAGCCCCAGCATTTT
TRBV6-5,-,-,TRBJ1-5,CASSYSRTGNQPQHF,TGTGCCAGCAGTTACTCCCGGACTGGCAATCAGCCCCAGCATTTT
TRBV6-6,TRBD1,-,TRBJ2-3,CASSTRDRGPTSVRSTDTQYF,TGTGCCAGCAGCACCCGGGACAGGGGCCCGACTAGCGTGCGGAGCACAGATACGCAGTATTTT
TRBV28,-,-,TRBJ1-2,CASRLTGNYGYTF,TGTGCCAGCAGACTGACGGGTAACTATGGCTACACCTTC
TRBV20-1,TRBD2,-,TRBJ2-2,CSASSGGLNTGELFF,TGCAGTGCTAGTAGCGGGGGACTGAACACCGGGGAGCTGTTTTTT
TRBV10-1,TRBD2,-,TRBJ2-3,CASSESGGYTDTQYF,TGCGCCAGCAGTGAGTCGGGGGGGTACACAGATACGCAGTATTTT
TRBV6-4,-,-,TRBJ1-4,CASPGTSNEKLFF,TGTGCCAGCCCTGGGACAAGTAATGAAAAACTGTTTTTT
TRBV18,-,once,TRBJ1-2,CASSPGLWDYGYTF,TGTGCCAGCTCACCGGGCTTATGGGACTATGGCTACACCTTC
TRBV6-5,TRBD1,-,TRBJ1-6,CASSFWTGGNSPLHF,TGTGCCAGCAGTTTTTGGACAGGGGGGAATTCACCCCTCCACTTT
TRBV5-1,-,once,TRBJ2-7,CASSPASGSYEQYF,TGCGCCAGCAGCCCGGCCAGCGGTTCCTACGAGCAGTACTTC